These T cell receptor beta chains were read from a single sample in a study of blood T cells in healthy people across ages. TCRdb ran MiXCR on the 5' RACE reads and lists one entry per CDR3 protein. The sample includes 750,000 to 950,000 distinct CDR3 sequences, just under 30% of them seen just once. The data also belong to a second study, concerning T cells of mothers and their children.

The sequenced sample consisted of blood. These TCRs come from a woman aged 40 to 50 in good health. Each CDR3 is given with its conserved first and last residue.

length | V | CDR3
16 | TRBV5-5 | CASSGLAGVGANVLTF
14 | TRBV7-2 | CASSSLTGIAEAFF
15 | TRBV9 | CASSASGSSTGELFF
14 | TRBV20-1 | CSAKEWTGSQPQHF
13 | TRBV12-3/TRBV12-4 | CASSSREVGEQYF
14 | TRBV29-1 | CSVGLSKGEGGYTF
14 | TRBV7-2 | CASRPTGVGDTQYF
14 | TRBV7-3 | CASSFDRGSDTQYF
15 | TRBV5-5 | CAGSLVSSSTDTQYF
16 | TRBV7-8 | CVSSLHWDSGANVLTF
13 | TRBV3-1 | CASSQGDTYGYTF
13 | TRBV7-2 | CASSLNFGETQYF
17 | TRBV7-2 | CASSLAGQTSSYNEQFF
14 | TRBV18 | CASSPRDQKYGYTF
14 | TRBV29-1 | CSVPLRGGQETQYF
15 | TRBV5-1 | CASSFGTGDGTEAFF
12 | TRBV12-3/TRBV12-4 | CASSTDGNEAFF
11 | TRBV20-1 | CSAPGARGYTF
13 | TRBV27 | CASSPRAGQPQHF
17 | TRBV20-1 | CSARDNPGTPLRDTQYF
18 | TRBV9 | CASSVGQGASIRSTETFF
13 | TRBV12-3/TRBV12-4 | CASGRRDTGELFF
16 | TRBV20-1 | CSASGETSSYNSPLHF
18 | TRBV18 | CASSPQGLAGGAKNIQYF
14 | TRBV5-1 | CASSSRTGDTEAFF
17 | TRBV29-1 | CSAHRVKINSGANVLTF
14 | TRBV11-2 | CASSFRDSSYEQDF
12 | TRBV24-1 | CATSGTNEKLFF
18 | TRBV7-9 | CASGRLAGGPFGKNIQYF
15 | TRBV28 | CASRGTTGRTYGYTF
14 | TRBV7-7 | CASSPFRGQGTQYF
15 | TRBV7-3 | CASSLSDRRVDTQYF
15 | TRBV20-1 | CSAEAPGGAQETQYF
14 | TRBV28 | CTSRTDGIQETQYF
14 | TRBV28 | CASIMVQGNYGYTF
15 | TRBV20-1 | CSARPGGGNYNEQFF
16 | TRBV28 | CASSSSAGQRYNEQFF
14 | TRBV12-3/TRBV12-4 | CASRSTGGTQPQHF
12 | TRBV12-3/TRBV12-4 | CASRGLAEIQYF
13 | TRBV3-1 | CASSHTMDYGYTF
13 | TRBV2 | CASSESLRGTQYF
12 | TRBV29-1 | CSVGTSIDTQYF
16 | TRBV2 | CASSEAGAGSIDTQYF
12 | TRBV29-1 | CSVAGGAAEAFF
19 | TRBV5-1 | CASSSRRGSGLLGTDTQYF
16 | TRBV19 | CASSIEAQGVGYGYTF
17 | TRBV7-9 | CASSLGATTGPQETQYF
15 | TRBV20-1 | CSARDRGRGVEGYTF
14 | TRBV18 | CASSPTTGVNEQYF
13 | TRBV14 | CASSQEHPHEQYF
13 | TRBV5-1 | CASSPGHVGEQFF